This T cell receptor beta chain was obtained from a study of blood T cell repertoires in COVID-19. Study at large: Whether acute or convalescent, the COVID-19 samples came from the United States, Italy and Spain. In each case, the material was cDNA or gDNA derived from T cells, B-cell-depleted T cells, or PBMCs.

Authors' methods: Amplification with reference gene primers provided the estimates of nucleated cell counts. TCRdb's table, derived via immunoSEQ multiplex PCR, lists solely in-frame clones and lacks some. V and J calls plus clone size are reproduced from that table; the DNA served to infer D and trimming. Here the sample spans roughly 90,000 clones, roughly 83% being singletons. Germline CDR1 and CDR2: SGHTA and FQGNSA. J gave up 6 bases and V 5 bases, and 5 bases lay outside the gene matches. This CDR3 is built from 14 residues. The sample consisted of peripheral blood. This clonotype originated in an elderly woman with active or convalescent COVID-19. The chain is built from TRBV7-2 and TRBJ2-1; 9 positions agree with TRBD2. The CDR3 region has the DNA TGTGCCAGCAGCGAGGGACTAGCTCCCAATGAGCAGTTCTTC. Protein product: CASSEGLAPNEQFF.